These T cell receptor beta chains were read from a single sample in a study of blood T cell repertoires in COVID-19. TCRdb keeps only in-frame clones here, not all; method: immunoSEQ multiplex PCR. The sample lists over 12,000 clones, around 90% seen once, with roughly 5.4% in the top ten. The source material was peripheral blood. Receptor source: a human donor in a cohort sampled during active COVID-19. Both conserved end residues are part of each CDR3. The order of the fields is clone size, D gene, J gene, V gene, CDR3 DNA, CDR3 protein. A D gene is named only where the DNA matches it firmly. Size tells how often a clone was seen (once, few, many) or the class of an expanded clone, and some rows leave it out.

NA | TRBD1 | TRBJ1-4 | TRBV5-1 | TGCGCCAGCAGCAACAGACAGGGGCCTAATGAAAAACTGTTTTTT | CASSNRQGPNEKLFF
NA | TRBD1 | TRBJ1-5 | TRBV2 | TGTGCCAGCAGTGAAGCGCGATTTACAGGGGGCGAGGGACAGCCCCAGCATTTT | CASSEARFTGGEGQPQHF
NA | NA | TRBJ2-3 | TRBV6-6 | TGTGCCAGCGGAGCGGAATCCCTAGATACGCAGTATTTT | CASGAESLDTQYF
NA | TRBD2 | TRBJ2-2 | TRBV10-3 | TGTGCCATCAGTGTAATAGCGGGAGATTCCACCGGGGAGCTGTTTTTT | CAISVIAGDSTGELFF
NA | TRBD2 | TRBJ2-1 | TRBV27 | TGTGCCAGCAGAGTCAGTCCCACTAGCGGTAATGAGCAGTTCTTC | CASRVSPTSGNEQFF
NA | NA | TRBJ1-3 | TRBV6-4 | TGTGCCAGCAGTACTACGGGGGACTCTGGAAACACCATATATTTT | CASSTTGDSGNTIYF
once | NA | TRBJ1-4 | TRBV6-2/TRBV6-3 | TGTGCCAGCAGTTACTCGCCCCGGGAATCAACTAATGAAAAACTGTTTTTT | CASSYSPRESTNEKLFF
NA | NA | TRBJ1-2 | TRBV28 | TGTGCCAGCACCGAACAGGGCAACTATGGCTACACCTTC | CASTEQGNYGYTF
NA | NA | TRBJ2-1 | TRBV10-2 | TGCGCCAGCAGTGAGGTTGAGGGAGGTTACAATGAGCAGTTCTTC | CASSEVEGGYNEQFF
NA | TRBD2 | TRBJ2-7 | TRBV28 | TGTGCCAGCAGTTCCCCCTGGCTAGCGGGAGACCCATTTCTGCAGTACTTC | CASSSPWLAGDPFLQYF
NA | NA | TRBJ1-6 | TRBV19 | TGTGCCACCTCGACAGAATTTAATTCACCCCTCCACTTT | CATSTEFNSPLHF
NA | NA | TRBJ1-1 | TRBV11-2 | TGTGCCAGCAGCTTTGGTGGGGCAGGGAACACTGAAGCTTTCTTT | CASSFGGAGNTEAFF
NA | NA | TRBJ2-7 | TRBV7-2 | TGTGCCAGCAGCTCATTCGTCCCTAGCTACGAGCAGTACTTC | CASSSFVPSYEQYF
NA | TRBD1 | TRBJ2-5 | TRBV30 | TGTGCCAGTTCGCATGGGACAGGGGCAGAGACCCAGTACTTC | CASSHGTGAETQYF
NA | TRBD2 | TRBJ2-2 | TRBV5-6 | TGTGCCAGCAGCTGGGGACTAGCGGGAGCGCACGGGGAGCTGTTTTTT | CASSWGLAGAHGELFF
NA | TRBD2 | TRBJ2-3 | TRBV15 | TGTGCCACCAGCAGAGGGTTAGCGGGAAAGGTCGCAGATACGCAGTATTTT | CATSRGLAGKVADTQYF
NA | TRBD2 | TRBJ2-4 | TRBV3-1/TRBV3-2 | TGTGCCAGCAGCCAAGCGGGAGGGCCTTACATTCAGTACTTC | CASSQAGGPYIQYF
once | TRBD2 | TRBJ2-3 | TRBV4-3 | TGCGCCAGCAGCCAAGAGGGTCTAGCGGGAGCAGATACGCAGTATTTT | CASSQEGLAGADTQYF
NA | TRBD1 | TRBJ1-5 | TRBV20-1 | TGCAGTGCTAGTAACAGGGGTCAGAGCAATCAGCCCCAGCATTTT | CSASNRGQSNQPQHF
NA | NA | TRBJ1-3 | TRBV29-1 | TGCAGCGCAGACTCTAGCTCTGGAAACACCATATATTTT | CSADSSSGNTIYF
NA | TRBD1 | TRBJ2-1 | TRBV14 | TGTGCCAGCAGCTTCCGGGACACATTAGGGGGCCGCTACAATGAGCAGTTCTTC | CASSFRDTLGGRYNEQFF
NA | NA | TRBJ2-1 | TRBV6-5 | TGTGCCAGCAGATTCCTAGGAAATCACAATGAGCAGTTCTTC | CASRFLGNHNEQFF
once | NA | TRBJ2-1 | TRBV28 | TGTGCCAGCAGTTTATGGAATACTAACTCCTACAATGAGCAGTTCTTC | CASSLWNTNSYNEQFF
once | TRBD2 | TRBJ2-7 | TRBV12-3/TRBV12-4 | TGTGCCAGCAGTTCGGGAGGCTCCTACGAGCAGTACTTC | CASSSGGSYEQYF
NA | TRBD1 | TRBJ2-5 | TRBV18 | TGTGCCAGCTCACCGACAGGGGAGACCCAGTACTTC | CASSPTGETQYF
NA | NA | TRBJ1-1 | TRBV12-3/TRBV12-4 | TGTGCCAGCAACACGGGGAAGAACACTGAAGCTTTCTTT | CASNTGKNTEAFF
NA | NA | TRBJ2-5 | TRBV4-1 | TGCGCCAGCAGCCAAGTACTAGGAGAGACCCAGTACTTC | CASSQVLGETQYF
NA | NA | TRBJ1-1 | TRBV27 | TGTGCCAGCAGTTTAACGGGGAGCACTGAAGCTTTCTTT | CASSLTGSTEAFF
NA | TRBD1 | TRBJ1-1 | TRBV13 | TGTGCCAGCAGCACTACACAGGGGAACGCTGAAGCTTTCTTT | CASSTTQGNAEAFF
NA | TRBD1 | TRBJ1-2 | TRBV10-3 | TGTGCCATCAGACAGGGGAACTATGGCTACACCTTC | CAIRQGNYGYTF
NA | TRBD2 | TRBJ2-7 | TRBV30 | TGTGCCTGGAGTCCGGGCGGGAGTATATACGAGCAGTACTTC | CAWSPGGSIYEQYF
NA | TRBD2 | TRBJ2-1 | TRBV6-2/TRBV6-3 | TGTGCCAGCAGTTACTCCGAGGCCGGGACTAGCGGCTACAATGAGCAGTTCTTC | CASSYSEAGTSGYNEQFF
NA | NA | TRBJ1-1 | TRBV7-9 | TGTGCCAGCACCTCTGACAGAATCTTTGAAGCTTTCTTT | CASTSDRIFEAFF
NA | TRBD2 | TRBJ2-1 | TRBV28 | TGTGCCAGCAGCCCACTAGCGGGATTATACAATGAGCAGTTCTTC | CASSPLAGLYNEQFF
NA | NA | TRBJ1-1 | TRBV27 | TGTGCCAGCAGTCTGACAGGGAACACTGAAGCTTTCTTT | CASSLTGNTEAFF
NA | NA | TRBJ2-2 | TRBV5-4 | TGTGCCAGCAGCTTGCCGGGAAACACCGGGGAGCTGTTTTTT | CASSLPGNTGELFF
NA | TRBD1 | TRBJ1-3 | TRBV5-7 | TGTGCCAGCAGCTTGACGGGACAGGGGGTTAAAAGAAACACCATATATTTT | CASSLTGQGVKRNTIYF
NA | NA | TRBJ1-3 | TRBV18 | TGTGCCAGTTCACATGAGAGCTCTGGAAACACCATATATTTT | CASSHESSGNTIYF
once | TRBD2 | TRBJ2-3 | TRBV7-6 | TGTGCCAGCAGCTCGACTAGCGGGAGACAATCAGATACGCAGTATTTT | CASSSTSGRQSDTQYF
NA | TRBD1 | TRBJ2-7 | TRBV13 | TGTGCCAGCAGCTTAGGTACAGGGGGCCAGCAGTACTTC | CASSLGTGGQQYF
NA | TRBD2 | TRBJ2-3 | TRBV9 | TGTGCCAGCAGCCCACAGGCTAGCGGAACAGATACGCAGTATTTT | CASSPQASGTDTQYF
NA | NA | TRBJ2-7 | TRBV14 | TGTGCCAGCAGCCAACAAACAGCGGCCGAGCAGTACTTC | CASSQQTAAEQYF
NA | NA | TRBJ1-2 | TRBV7-2 | TGTGCCAGCAGCTTAGATTTCGCGGGGAGTGGCTACACCTTC | CASSLDFAGSGYTF
NA | TRBD1 | TRBJ1-4 | TRBV5-3 | TGTGCCAGAAGCTCCGGGACAGGGGAGGGAAAACTGTTTTTT | CARSSGTGEGKLFF
once | NA | TRBJ1-6 | TRBV30 | TGTGCCTGGGGGGGGCCGGCCTATAATTCACCCCTCCACTTT | CAWGGPAYNSPLHF
NA | TRBD1 | TRBJ2-3 | TRBV28 | TGTGCCCTCGGTGAGGCGGGACAGGAAGATACGCAGTATTTT | CALGEAGQEDTQYF